The clone carrying this TCR beta chain has a handful of counts. Its antigen is unknown. This record belongs to a study of T-cell reconstitution after alpha-beta-depleted transplantation in children. Unique molecular identifiers were used in preparing the TCRbeta library. A single record per CDR3 protein comes from TCRdb applying MiXCR to the PCR reads. The sample has approximately 130,000 distinct CDR3 sequences, about 9.6% seen once. Whole-study findings and limits: It was surviving recipient T cells and thymic progenitors that gave some patients high TCRbeta diversity at day 60. Reportedly, roughly two months post-transplant, alpha-beta T cells arose from several hundred expanded graft clones. Diversity and T-cell counts at one year after transplant derived mostly from new T cells.

V was pared by 2 bases and J by 3 bases, with 12 bases between. CDR3 size: 14 residues. From germline, CDR1 is DFQATT and CDR2 SNEGSKA (reference sequence). The chain combines TRBV20-1 with TRBJ2-3, with TRBD2 as a possible D gene (5 bases). This TCR derives from a girl under two years old who had a stem cell transplant for combined immunodeficiency, so the T cells may come from the graft donor. The sequencing here drew on PBMCs, mostly from graft donor cells, taken 180 days after TCRalphabeta/CD19-depleted stem cell transplant. CDR3 protein: CSARLGGSTDTQYF. The CDR3 coding sequence is TGCAGTGCTAGACTGGGCGGGTCGACAGATACGCAGTATTTT.